A selection of T cell receptor beta chains follows, all from one sample in a study of blood T cells in healthy people across ages. TCRdb fed the 5' RACE reads into MiXCR, producing one record per CDR3 protein. The table records 590,000 or so distinct CDR3 sequences, approximately 30% of them present only once. Sequencing input: blood. The receptors shown here come from a woman over 75 in good health. Both conserved end residues are part of each CDR3. The D gene is left open where the match is weak. Clone size is not always given. Where it is, it says once, few, many or a class for expanded clones.

V gene: TRBV6-5
clone size: many
J gene: TRBJ2-5
D gene: TRBD2
CDR3 protein: CASSTTSGGYQRTQYF
CDR3 DNA: TGTGCCAGCAGTACCACTAGCGGGGGGTACCAACGGACCCAGTACTTC

V gene: TRBV5-4
clone size: few
J gene: TRBJ1-5
D gene: -
CDR3 protein: CASSLPGAGQPQHF
CDR3 DNA: TGTGCCAGCAGCTTGCCAGGGGCTGGTCAGCCCCAGCATTTT

V gene: TRBV7-9
clone size: many
J gene: TRBJ1-2
D gene: TRBD1
CDR3 protein: CASSQVQGVYGYTF
CDR3 DNA: TGTGCCAGCAGCCAAGTGCAGGGGGTTTATGGCTACACCTTC

V gene: TRBV27
clone size: -
J gene: TRBJ2-1
D gene: TRBD1
CDR3 protein: CASSFWGDRVRNEQFF
CDR3 DNA: TGTGCCAGCAGTTTCTGGGGGGACAGGGTAAGGAATGAGCAGTTCTTC

V gene: TRBV6-2/TRBV6-3
clone size: -
J gene: TRBJ1-5
D gene: TRBD1
CDR3 protein: CASRPGQVSQPQHF
CDR3 DNA: TGTGCCAGCAGACCGGGACAGGTCAGTCAGCCCCAGCATTTT

V gene: TRBV28
clone size: many
J gene: TRBJ1-5
D gene: TRBD1
CDR3 protein: CASSPGGRDSNQPQHF
CDR3 DNA: TGTGCCAGCAGCCCAGGGGGGCGGGATAGCAATCAGCCCCAGCATTTT

V gene: TRBV9
clone size: many
J gene: TRBJ2-5
D gene: -
CDR3 protein: CASSATARETQYF
CDR3 DNA: TGTGCCAGCAGCGCGACAGCACGGGAGACCCAGTACTTC

V gene: TRBV11-2
clone size: many
J gene: TRBJ2-1
D gene: TRBD1
CDR3 protein: CASSVDRGTFLEQFF
CDR3 DNA: TGTGCCAGCAGCGTAGACAGGGGGACTTTTCTTGAGCAGTTCTTC

V gene: TRBV7-9
clone size: -
J gene: TRBJ1-1
D gene: -
CDR3 protein: CASSFSNPRGTEAFF
CDR3 DNA: TGTGCCAGCAGCTTCTCGAACCCCAGGGGCACTGAAGCTTTCTTT

V gene: TRBV14
clone size: few
J gene: TRBJ1-2
D gene: -
CDR3 protein: CASSQLRDPTRYTF
CDR3 DNA: TGTGCCAGCAGCCAACTCCGGGACCCAACACGCTACACCTTC

V gene: TRBV5-4
clone size: -
J gene: TRBJ2-6
D gene: -
CDR3 protein: CASSLGTGANVRTF
CDR3 DNA: TGTGCCAGCAGCTTAGGAACCGGGGCCAACGTCCGGACTTTC

V gene: TRBV6-5
clone size: many
J gene: TRBJ1-6
D gene: TRBD1
CDR3 protein: CASTRPGQGGSPLHF
CDR3 DNA: TGTGCCAGCACCCGTCCGGGACAGGGCGGATCACCCCTCCACTTT

V gene: TRBV5-6
clone size: many
J gene: TRBJ1-1
D gene: -
CDR3 protein: CASSLYGPNTEAFF
CDR3 DNA: TGTGCCAGCAGCCTATATGGACCTAACACTGAAGCTTTCTTT

V gene: TRBV4-3
clone size: many
J gene: TRBJ1-1
D gene: -
CDR3 protein: CASSQDGVGVMNTEAFF
CDR3 DNA: TGCGCCAGCAGCCAAGATGGCGTTGGAGTAATGAACACTGAAGCTTTCTTT

V gene: TRBV20-1
clone size: -
J gene: TRBJ1-5
D gene: -
CDR3 protein: CSALDPLGRGNQPQHF
CDR3 DNA: TGCAGTGCTTTAGATCCCCTGGGAAGAGGCAATCAGCCCCAGCATTTT

V gene: TRBV5-1
clone size: -
J gene: TRBJ2-1
D gene: -
CDR3 protein: CASSLWRAREQFF
CDR3 DNA: TGCGCCAGCAGCTTGTGGAGGGCCCGTGAGCAGTTCTTC

V gene: TRBV9
clone size: -
J gene: TRBJ2-3
D gene: -
CDR3 protein: CASSKVATGTSSTDTQYF
CDR3 DNA: TGTGCCAGCAGCAAGGTGGCCACCGGGACAAGTAGCACAGATACGCAGTATTTT

V gene: TRBV25-1
clone size: few
J gene: TRBJ1-6
D gene: TRBD1
CDR3 protein: CASSGAGLTGVGSPLHF
CDR3 DNA: TGTGCCAGCAGTGGAGCGGGCCTAACAGGGGTGGGTTCACCCCTCCACTTT

V gene: TRBV5-1
clone size: many
J gene: TRBJ1-4
D gene: TRBD1
CDR3 protein: CASSLDRANEKLFF
CDR3 DNA: TGCGCCAGCAGCCTTGACAGGGCAAATGAAAAACTGTTTTTT

V gene: TRBV3-1
clone size: many
J gene: TRBJ1-2
D gene: -
CDR3 protein: CASSSRGVGYTF
CDR3 DNA: TGTGCCAGCAGCTCGCGGGGAGTTGGCTACACCTTC

V gene: TRBV3-1
clone size: -
J gene: TRBJ2-2
D gene: -
CDR3 protein: CASSRDVTNTGELFF
CDR3 DNA: TGTGCCAGCAGCCGAGACGTGACGAACACCGGGGAGCTGTTTTTT

V gene: TRBV7-9
clone size: many
J gene: TRBJ1-1
D gene: TRBD1
CDR3 protein: CASRTGTGGNSEAFF
CDR3 DNA: TGTGCCAGCAGAACCGGGACAGGGGGTAATAGTGAAGCTTTCTTT

V gene: TRBV12-3/TRBV12-4
clone size: many
J gene: TRBJ2-3
D gene: TRBD2
CDR3 protein: CASSVGGGTQYF
CDR3 DNA: TGTGCCAGCAGTGTGGGGGGGGGTACGCAGTATTTT

V gene: TRBV30
clone size: few
J gene: TRBJ1-6
D gene: -
CDR3 protein: CAWSLGTGSPLHF
CDR3 DNA: TGTGCCTGGAGCCTAGGGACGGGATCACCCCTCCACTTT

V gene: TRBV3-1
clone size: many
J gene: TRBJ2-3
D gene: -
CDR3 protein: CASQRAGRTDTQYF
CDR3 DNA: TGTGCCAGCCAGCGCGCGGGCCGCACAGATACGCAGTATTTT

V gene: TRBV5-1
clone size: many
J gene: TRBJ2-1
D gene: -
CDR3 protein: CASSVGTDYNEQFF
CDR3 DNA: TGCGCCAGCAGCGTCGGGACGGACTACAATGAGCAGTTCTTC

V gene: TRBV7-9
clone size: few
J gene: TRBJ2-3
D gene: TRBD2
CDR3 protein: CASSLRSGGPGSNTDTQYF
CDR3 DNA: TGTGCCAGCAGCTTACGTTCGGGGGGACCGGGGTCAAACACAGATACGCAGTATTTT

V gene: TRBV7-2
clone size: -
J gene: TRBJ2-7
D gene: -
CDR3 protein: CASGVQGGYEQYF
CDR3 DNA: TGTGCCAGCGGGGTACAGGGGGGGTACGAGCAGTACTTC

V gene: TRBV5-1
clone size: many
J gene: TRBJ1-2
D gene: -
CDR3 protein: CASSLDGQSLYGYTF
CDR3 DNA: TGCGCCAGCAGCTTGGATGGACAGAGCTTGTATGGCTACACCTTC

V gene: TRBV9
clone size: -
J gene: TRBJ2-2
D gene: -
CDR3 protein: CASSVVARPLPGELFF
CDR3 DNA: TGTGCCAGCAGCGTAGTGGCCAGGCCATTACCTGGGGAGCTGTTTTTT

V gene: TRBV7-6
clone size: -
J gene: TRBJ1-1
D gene: TRBD1
CDR3 protein: CASSLGTGPLNTEAFF
CDR3 DNA: TGTGCCAGCAGCTTAGGGACAGGCCCGCTGAACACTGAAGCTTTCTTT

V gene: TRBV29-1
clone size: many
J gene: TRBJ1-1
D gene: -
CDR3 protein: CSVVGVLAEAFF
CDR3 DNA: TGCAGCGTTGTAGGGGTGCTCGCTGAAGCTTTCTTT

V gene: TRBV5-1
clone size: -
J gene: TRBJ2-7
D gene: -
CDR3 protein: CASKGAYYEQYF
CDR3 DNA: TGCGCCAGCAAGGGAGCCTACTACGAGCAGTACTTC

V gene: TRBV29-1
clone size: many
J gene: TRBJ2-7
D gene: -
CDR3 protein: CSVVQGSDEQYF
CDR3 DNA: TGCAGCGTTGTTCAGGGATCGGACGAGCAGTACTTC

V gene: TRBV5-1
clone size: -
J gene: TRBJ2-7
D gene: TRBD1
CDR3 protein: CASCSEDRRPQNEQYF
CDR3 DNA: TGCGCCAGCTGCTCGGAGGACAGGAGACCCCAGAATGAGCAGTACTTC

V gene: TRBV6-1
clone size: -
J gene: TRBJ1-1
D gene: -
CDR3 protein: CASSESAGWPEAFF
CDR3 DNA: TGTGCCAGCAGTGAAAGCGCAGGGTGGCCTGAAGCTTTCTTT

V gene: TRBV24-1
clone size: many
J gene: TRBJ2-1
D gene: TRBD2
CDR3 protein: CATSKARGAGGDEQFF
CDR3 DNA: TGTGCCACCAGCAAAGCGCGGGGGGCTGGTGGGGATGAGCAGTTCTTC

V gene: TRBV4-2
clone size: many
J gene: TRBJ2-1
D gene: -
CDR3 protein: CASSQKGEAKSYNEQFF
CDR3 DNA: TGTGCCAGCAGCCAAAAAGGTGAAGCGAAATCCTACAATGAGCAGTTCTTC

V gene: TRBV6-6
clone size: -
J gene: TRBJ2-2
D gene: -
CDR3 protein: CASRRKRSGAGELFF
CDR3 DNA: TGTGCCAGCAGGCGGAAGCGCTCAGGGGCCGGGGAGCTGTTTTTT

V gene: TRBV5-6
clone size: -
J gene: TRBJ2-5
D gene: -
CDR3 protein: CVSSQGIQETQYF
CDR3 DNA: TGTGTCAGCAGTCAGGGGATCCAAGAGACCCAGTACTTC

V gene: TRBV20-1
clone size: many
J gene: TRBJ2-3
D gene: TRBD1
CDR3 protein: CSAASTGRADTQYF
CDR3 DNA: TGCAGTGCTGCCTCGACAGGGCGCGCAGATACGCAGTATTTT

V gene: TRBV6-5
clone size: many
J gene: TRBJ2-3
D gene: TRBD2
CDR3 protein: CASRQSLAGGSDTQYF
CDR3 DNA: TGTGCCAGCAGGCAGTCACTAGCGGGGGGCTCAGATACGCAGTATTTT

V gene: TRBV11-2
clone size: -
J gene: TRBJ2-2
D gene: -
CDR3 protein: CASSTMRVSSTGELFF
CDR3 DNA: TGTGCCAGCAGCACGATGAGGGTCTCGTCCACCGGGGAGCTGTTTTTT

V gene: TRBV20-1
clone size: -
J gene: TRBJ2-7
D gene: -
CDR3 protein: CSAREDANEQYF
CDR3 DNA: TGCAGTGCCCGAGAGGACGCCAACGAGCAGTACTTC

V gene: TRBV20-1
clone size: -
J gene: TRBJ2-7
D gene: -
CDR3 protein: CSARYLNSLGEQYF
CDR3 DNA: TGCAGTGCTAGGTACTTGAATTCCTTGGGGGAGCAGTACTTC

V gene: TRBV7-2
clone size: many
J gene: TRBJ1-1
D gene: -
CDR3 protein: CASSLEAGGRTFF
CDR3 DNA: TGTGCCAGCAGCTTAGAGGCCGGGGGAAGGACTTTCTTT

V gene: TRBV12-3/TRBV12-4
clone size: -
J gene: TRBJ2-3
D gene: TRBD2
CDR3 protein: CASGFIAGGTDTQYF
CDR3 DNA: TGTGCCAGCGGTTTTATAGCGGGAGGGACAGATACGCAGTATTTT

V gene: TRBV20-1
clone size: -
J gene: TRBJ1-2
D gene: TRBD1
CDR3 protein: CSARRTGLDGYTF
CDR3 DNA: TGCAGTGCTAGACGGACAGGGCTAGATGGCTACACCTTC

V gene: TRBV19
clone size: many
J gene: TRBJ2-5
D gene: -
CDR3 protein: CASSIDAGETQYF
CDR3 DNA: TGTGCCAGTAGTATAGATGCAGGGGAGACCCAGTACTTC

V gene: TRBV19
clone size: -
J gene: TRBJ2-7
D gene: -
CDR3 protein: CASSTPSMGTYEQYF
CDR3 DNA: TGTGCCAGTAGTACACCATCGATGGGCACCTACGAGCAGTACTTC

V gene: TRBV5-1
clone size: -
J gene: TRBJ2-1
D gene: TRBD2
CDR3 protein: CASSLVASGGGSEQFF
CDR3 DNA: TGCGCCAGCAGCTTGGTGGCTAGCGGGGGGGGGAGTGAGCAGTTCTTC

V gene: TRBV9
clone size: few
J gene: TRBJ1-1
D gene: -
CDR3 protein: CASSILEGTEAFF
CDR3 DNA: TGTGCCAGCAGCATCCTGGAGGGCACTGAAGCTTTCTTT

V gene: TRBV25-1
clone size: many
J gene: TRBJ1-1
D gene: -
CDR3 protein: CASSQWVNTEAFF
CDR3 DNA: TGTGCCAGCAGTCAATGGGTGAACACTGAAGCTTTCTTT

V gene: TRBV5-4
clone size: -
J gene: TRBJ2-6
D gene: -
CDR3 protein: CVSSPDRHRIFPGANVLTF
CDR3 DNA: TGTGTCAGCAGCCCCGATAGACACAGGATCTTTCCTGGGGCCAACGTCCTGACTTTC

V gene: TRBV6-1
clone size: -
J gene: TRBJ1-3
D gene: -
CDR3 protein: CASSARSVGNTIYF
CDR3 DNA: TGTGCCAGCAGTGCCCGGTCCGTCGGAAACACCATATATTTT

V gene: TRBV28
clone size: -
J gene: TRBJ2-7
D gene: TRBD1
CDR3 protein: CASSFPTTGEQYF
CDR3 DNA: TGTGCCAGCAGTTTTCCAACGACAGGGGAGCAGTACTTC

V gene: TRBV2
clone size: -
J gene: TRBJ1-6
D gene: TRBD1
CDR3 protein: CASRDRQDSPLHF
CDR3 DNA: TGTGCCAGCAGGGACAGGCAGGATTCACCCCTCCACTTT